A selection of T cell receptor beta chains follows, all from one sample in a study of CD8+CD57+ T cells in acquired aplastic anemia. In TCRdb, the reads were re-called with MiXCR into one record per CDR3 protein. The data show about 200,000 distinct CDR3 sequences, more than 55% seen once. The sequenced sample was sorted CD4+, CD8+, or CD8+CD57+ T cells (not recorded which) from PBMCs. Receptors originate from a human donor with aplastic anemia. Both conserved end residues are part of each CDR3. The D gene is left open where the match is weak. Size tells how often a clone was seen (once, few, many) or the class of an expanded clone, and some rows leave it out.

j_gene	d_gene	abundance	v_gene	CDR3aa	CDR3nt
TRBJ2-3	NA	few	TRBV10-3	CAIGPRGDTQYF	TGTGCCATCGGGCCCCGGGGAGATACGCAGTATTTT
TRBJ2-6	NA	NA	TRBV10-3	CAAVGDLSGANVLTF	TGTGCCGCCGTGGGGGACCTCTCTGGGGCCAACGTCCTGACTTTC
TRBJ1-1	NA	few	TRBV7-6	CASSLAGSLGYTEAFF	TGTGCCAGCAGCTTAGCGGGCAGCCTAGGTTACACTGAAGCTTTCTTT
TRBJ2-1	TRBD2	few	TRBV20-1	CSAREASGRVHEQFF	TGCAGTGCTAGAGAGGCTAGCGGGAGAGTACATGAGCAGTTCTTC
TRBJ2-5	NA	few	TRBV20-1	CSAILSGQETQYF	TGCAGTGCTATTCTCAGCGGACAAGAGACCCAGTACTTC
TRBJ2-3	TRBD2	NA	TRBV5-1	CASTFLGGADTQYF	TGCGCCAGCACCTTCCTCGGGGGGGCAGATACGCAGTATTTT
TRBJ2-7	TRBD1	NA	TRBV7-2	CASFDRDRAYEQYF	TGTGCCAGTTTTGACCGGGACAGGGCCTACGAGCAGTACTTC
TRBJ2-7	NA	once	TRBV20-1	CSARELRAYEQYF	TGCAGTGCTAGAGAGTTACGCGCCTACGAGCAGTACTTC
TRBJ2-1	NA	NA	TRBV15	CASSALGQGYNEQFF	TGTGCCAGCAGCGCCTTAGGTCAGGGCTACAATGAGCAGTTCTTC
TRBJ2-7	TRBD2	NA	TRBV3-1	CASSQGAPGLAVNEQYF	TGTGCCAGCAGCCAAGGGGCCCCGGGACTAGCGGTCAACGAGCAGTACTTC
TRBJ2-7	NA	many	TRBV5-1	CASSLGWWGGTYEQYF	TGCGCCAGCAGCTTGGGGTGGTGGGGCGGTACCTACGAGCAGTACTTC
TRBJ2-1	NA	NA	TRBV9	CASSVVAAPRYNEQFF	TGTGCCAGCAGCGTAGTTGCAGCGCCTCGATACAATGAGCAGTTCTTC
TRBJ1-3	NA	NA	TRBV2	CASSGRNSGNTIYF	TGTGCCAGCAGTGGAAGGAACTCTGGAAACACCATATATTTT
TRBJ2-3	TRBD2	NA	TRBV10-2	CASRGAGGPDTQYF	TGCGCCAGCAGGGGGGCGGGGGGGCCAGATACGCAGTATTTT
TRBJ2-7	TRBD2	NA	TRBV6-5	CASSTTSGSYEQYF	TGTGCCAGCAGTACGACTAGCGGCTCCTACGAGCAGTACTTC
TRBJ1-2	NA	few	TRBV7-2	CASSLTSGGYTF	TGTGCCAGCAGCCTAACCTCAGGGGGCTACACCTTC
TRBJ1-6	NA	NA	TRBV20-1	CSARVAVGPSPLHF	TGCAGTGCTAGAGTGGCGGTAGGGCCATCACCCCTCCACTTT
TRBJ2-1	TRBD1	few	TRBV29-1	CSAGETGSSYNEQFF	TGCAGCGCCGGGGAGACAGGGAGCTCCTACAATGAGCAGTTCTTC
TRBJ2-7	NA	NA	TRBV7-9	CASSSLVEQYF	TGTGCCAGCAGCTCCCTCGTCGAGCAGTACTTC
TRBJ2-7	NA	NA	TRBV7-2	CASSFGLRGEQYF	TGTGCCAGCAGCTTTGGCCTTAGGGGCGAGCAGTACTTC
TRBJ2-7	NA	few	TRBV12-3/TRBV12-4	CASSFDLPLGSYEQYF	TGTGCCAGCAGCTTTGACTTGCCTCTTGGCTCGTACGAGCAGTACTTC
TRBJ2-2	TRBD2	many	TRBV6-5	CASSDGLALIGELFF	TGTGCCAGCAGTGACGGACTAGCGTTGATCGGGGAGCTGTTTTTT
TRBJ2-7	TRBD1	NA	TRBV7-2	CASSLVLGQGAYEQYF	TGTGCCAGCAGCTTAGTCTTGGGACAGGGGGCCTACGAGCAGTACTTC
TRBJ1-2	NA	NA	TRBV7-7	CASSPSRVGFYGYTF	TGTGCCAGCAGCCCCTCCCGTGTGGGATTCTATGGCTACACCTTC
TRBJ1-1	NA	NA	TRBV14	CASSHKQGGTEAFF	TGTGCCAGCAGCCATAAACAGGGAGGCACTGAAGCTTTCTTT
TRBJ2-2	TRBD2	NA	TRBV7-9	CASSRVAGEVPGELFF	TGTGCCAGCAGTCGGGTAGCGGGAGAAGTTCCCGGGGAGCTGTTTTTT
TRBJ1-1	TRBD1	NA	TRBV15	CATSRDRQGAGAEAFF	TGTGCCACCAGCAGAGATCGGCAGGGGGCTGGAGCGGAAGCTTTCTTT
TRBJ2-7	NA	NA	TRBV10-3	CAISESVSEQYF	TGTGCTATCAGTGAGTCGGTATCAGAGCAGTACTTC
TRBJ2-5	TRBD2	NA	TRBV5-1	CASSPLAGGETQYF	TGCGCCAGCAGCCCCCTTGCGGGGGGAGAGACCCAGTACTTC
TRBJ1-1	NA	NA	TRBV7-8	CASSSLGPRAEAFF	TGTGCCAGCAGCTCGCTCGGCCCTCGGGCTGAAGCTTTCTTT
TRBJ2-3	TRBD2	NA	TRBV7-2	CASSLRTSGSSTDTQYF	TGTGCCAGCAGCCTGAGGACTAGCGGATCTAGCACAGATACGCAGTATTTT
TRBJ2-7	TRBD1	once	TRBV2	CASSERGTGWRNEQYF	TGTGCCAGCAGTGAAAGGGGGACAGGCTGGAGGAACGAGCAGTACTTC
TRBJ2-7	TRBD2	NA	TRBV20-1	CSAREGTSGLSYEQYF	TGCAGTGCTAGAGAAGGGACTAGCGGGCTCTCCTACGAGCAGTACTTC
TRBJ2-7	NA	many	TRBV4-1	CASSQASSGGGYEQYF	TGCGCCAGCAGCCAAGCAAGTTCCGGAGGAGGCTACGAGCAGTACTTC
TRBJ2-5	NA	once	TRBV9	CASSVAWDTEETQYF	TGTGCCAGCAGCGTAGCATGGGACACAGAAGAGACCCAGTACTTC
TRBJ1-6	NA	few	TRBV24-1	CATSDSGPFSPLHF	TGTGCCACCAGTGACTCCGGACCGTTTTCACCCCTCCACTTT
TRBJ1-1	NA	NA	TRBV15	CATSSGLRSGWPEAFF	TGTGCCACCAGCAGTGGTCTTCGGAGTGGATGGCCTGAAGCTTTCTTT
TRBJ2-7	NA	few	TRBV2	CASSEARQYF	TGTGCCAGCAGTGAAGCTAGGCAGTACTTC
TRBJ2-1	NA	NA	TRBV19	CASSTLGSRDEQFF	TGTGCCAGTAGTACGTTGGGGTCCAGGGATGAGCAGTTCTTC
TRBJ2-5	TRBD1	NA	TRBV11-2	CASSLYRDRYQETQYF	TGTGCCAGCAGCTTGTACCGGGACAGGTATCAAGAGACCCAGTACTTC
TRBJ1-2	TRBD1	NA	TRBV2	CASRAGQGNGYTF	TGTGCCAGCAGAGCGGGACAGGGGAACGGCTACACCTTC
TRBJ2-3	NA	NA	TRBV10-2	CASSEYGGWGTDTQYF	TGCGCCAGCAGTGAGTACGGCGGGTGGGGCACAGATACGCAGTATTTT
TRBJ2-7	NA	many	TRBV11-2	CASSLDRQKVYYEQYF	TGTGCCAGCAGCTTAGATCGGCAGAAAGTATATTACGAGCAGTACTTC
TRBJ1-5	TRBD1	NA	TRBV19	CASRGGLSNQPQHF	TGTGCCAGCCGAGGGGGCCTTAGCAATCAGCCCCAGCATTTT
TRBJ2-2	NA	NA	TRBV19	CASSIWAHTGELFF	TGTGCCAGTAGTATTTGGGCGCACACCGGGGAGCTGTTTTTT
TRBJ1-1	NA	few	TRBV10-3	CAIEDSSTEAFF	TGTGCCATCGAGGACTCGAGCACTGAAGCTTTCTTT
TRBJ1-3	NA	once	TRBV7-3	CASSLGPSGNTIYF	TGTGCCAGCAGCTTGGGCCCCTCTGGAAACACCATATATTTT
TRBJ2-7	NA	NA	TRBV5-1	CASSLDGVPGLEQYF	TGCGCCAGCAGCTTGGACGGCGTTCCTGGCCTAGAGCAGTACTTC
TRBJ2-1	TRBD2	few	TRBV4-1	CASSFPSGGGDEQFF	TGCGCCAGCAGCTTCCCTAGCGGGGGGGGGGATGAGCAGTTCTTC
TRBJ2-7	NA	NA	TRBV7-2	CASSENAREQYF	TGTGCCAGCAGCGAGAACGCGAGGGAGCAGTACTTC
TRBJ2-7	NA	NA	TRBV30	CAWSKYEQYF	TGTGCCTGGAGTAAATACGAGCAGTACTTC
TRBJ1-1	NA	many	TRBV5-6	CASSPGGLNTEAFF	TGTGCCAGCAGCCCCGGGGGGCTTAACACTGAAGCTTTCTTT
TRBJ2-3	TRBD2	NA	TRBV9	CASSARGLAGSTDTQYF	TGTGCCAGCAGTGCTAGAGGACTAGCGGGGAGCACAGATACGCAGTATTTT
TRBJ1-3	TRBD1	NA	TRBV19	CASSITGGENTIYF	TGTGCCAGTAGTATCACAGGGGGCGAAAACACCATATATTTT
TRBJ2-3	TRBD2	many	TRBV19	CASSPPGTSLYTDTQYF	TGTGCCAGTAGTCCTCCCGGGACTAGCCTCTACACAGATACGCAGTATTTT